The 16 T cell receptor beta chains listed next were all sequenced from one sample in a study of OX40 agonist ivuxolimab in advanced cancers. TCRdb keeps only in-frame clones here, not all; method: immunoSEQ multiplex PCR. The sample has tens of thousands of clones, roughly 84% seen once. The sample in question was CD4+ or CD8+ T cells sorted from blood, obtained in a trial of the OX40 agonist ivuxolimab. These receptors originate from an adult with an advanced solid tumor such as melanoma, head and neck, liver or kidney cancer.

CDR3 nucleotide sequence: TGTGCCAGCAGCAAAAAGCTATCTAGGGCCATCCCTTTT. Its translation is CASSKKLSRAIPF. The chain carries TRBV21-1 and TRBJ1-1. TRBV21-1 is classified as a pseudogene. This CDR3 spans 13 amino acids.

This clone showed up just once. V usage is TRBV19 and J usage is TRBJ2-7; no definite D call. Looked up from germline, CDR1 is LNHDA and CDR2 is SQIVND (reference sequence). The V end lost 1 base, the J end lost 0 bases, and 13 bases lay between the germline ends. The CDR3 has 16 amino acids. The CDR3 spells CASSIGPKQASYEQYF. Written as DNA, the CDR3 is TGTGCCAGTAGTATAGGCCCGAAGCAGGCCTCCTACGAGCAGTACTTC.

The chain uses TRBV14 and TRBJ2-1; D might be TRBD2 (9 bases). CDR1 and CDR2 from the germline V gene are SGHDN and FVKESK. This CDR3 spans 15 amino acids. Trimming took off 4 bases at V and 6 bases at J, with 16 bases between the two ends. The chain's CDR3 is CASSPGQGLANEQFF. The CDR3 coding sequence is TGTGCCAGCAGCCCAGGACAGGGACTAGCCAATGAGCAGTTCTTC.

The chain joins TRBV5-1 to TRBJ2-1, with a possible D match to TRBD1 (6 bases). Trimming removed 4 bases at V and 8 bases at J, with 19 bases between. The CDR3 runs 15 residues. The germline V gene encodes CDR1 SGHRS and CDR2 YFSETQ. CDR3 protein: CASSISGQSSDEQFF. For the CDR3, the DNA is TGCGCCAGCAGCATCTCAGGACAGAGCTCGGATGAGCAGTTCTTC.

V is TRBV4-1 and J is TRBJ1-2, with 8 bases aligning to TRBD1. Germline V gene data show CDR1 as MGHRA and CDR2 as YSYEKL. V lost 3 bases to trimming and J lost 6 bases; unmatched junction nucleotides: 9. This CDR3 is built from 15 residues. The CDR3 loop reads CASSHGQGARDGYTF. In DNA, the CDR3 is TGCGCCAGCAGCCATGGGCAGGGGGCACGGGATGGCTACACCTTC.

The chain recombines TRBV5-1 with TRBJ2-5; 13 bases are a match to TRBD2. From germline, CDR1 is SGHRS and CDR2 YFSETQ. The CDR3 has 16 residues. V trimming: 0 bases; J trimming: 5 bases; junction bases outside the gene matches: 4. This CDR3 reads CASSLGTSGGPETQYF. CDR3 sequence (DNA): TGCGCCAGCAGCTTGGGGACTAGCGGGGGCCCGGAGACCCAGTACTTC.

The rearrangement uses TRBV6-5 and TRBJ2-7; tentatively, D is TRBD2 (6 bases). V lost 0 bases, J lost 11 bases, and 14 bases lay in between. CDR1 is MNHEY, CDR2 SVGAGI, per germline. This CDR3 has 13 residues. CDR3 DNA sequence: TGTGCCAGCAGTTACTCACGGCTGGGGGGAAAGTACTTC. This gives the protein CASSYSRLGGKYF.

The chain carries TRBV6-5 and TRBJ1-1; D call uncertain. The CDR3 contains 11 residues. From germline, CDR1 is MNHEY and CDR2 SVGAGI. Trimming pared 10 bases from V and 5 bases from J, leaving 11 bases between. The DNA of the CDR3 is TGTGCCACCAAACGGGGAACTGAAGCTTTCTTT. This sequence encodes CATKRGTEAFF.

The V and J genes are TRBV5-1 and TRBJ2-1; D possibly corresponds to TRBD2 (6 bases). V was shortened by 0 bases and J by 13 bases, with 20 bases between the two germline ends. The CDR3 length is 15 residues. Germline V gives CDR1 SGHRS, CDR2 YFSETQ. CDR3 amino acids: CASSLGRGPPEKQFF. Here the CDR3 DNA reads TGCGCCAGCAGCTTGGGGCGGGGCCCGCCGGAGAAACAGTTCTTC.

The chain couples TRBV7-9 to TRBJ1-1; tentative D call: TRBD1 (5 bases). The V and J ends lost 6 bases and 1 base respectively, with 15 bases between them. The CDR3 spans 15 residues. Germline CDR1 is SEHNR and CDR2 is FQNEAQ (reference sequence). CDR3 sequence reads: CASRLSTGGNTEAFF. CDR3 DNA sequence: TGTGCCAGCAGGTTGAGCACAGGAGGGAACACTGAAGCTTTCTTT.

The chain's CDR3 is CASSVGHAAYGYTF. CDR3 nucleotides: TGTGCCAGCAGCGTCGGGCACGCCGCCTATGGCTACACCTTC. The chain recombines TRBV7-8 with TRBJ1-2; D is uncertain. With 5 bases removed from V and 4 bases from J, the gap between germline ends came to 14 bases. This CDR3 comprises 14 residues. Germline V CDR1 and CDR2: SGHVS, FQNEAQ.

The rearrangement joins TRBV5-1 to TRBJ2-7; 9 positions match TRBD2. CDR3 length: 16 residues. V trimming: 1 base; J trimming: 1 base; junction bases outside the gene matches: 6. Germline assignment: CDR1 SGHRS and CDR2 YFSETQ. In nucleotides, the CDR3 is TGCGCCAGCAGCTTGCGAGCGGGAGGCCTGTCCTACGAGCAGTACTTC. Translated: CASSLRAGGLSYEQYF.

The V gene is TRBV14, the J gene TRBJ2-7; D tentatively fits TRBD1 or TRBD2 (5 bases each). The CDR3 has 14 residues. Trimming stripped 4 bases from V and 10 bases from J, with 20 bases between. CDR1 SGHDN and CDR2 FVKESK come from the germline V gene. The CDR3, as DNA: TGTGCCAGCAGCCCGATGCAAACCGGGGCTGTCCAGTACTTC. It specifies CASSPMQTGAVQYF.

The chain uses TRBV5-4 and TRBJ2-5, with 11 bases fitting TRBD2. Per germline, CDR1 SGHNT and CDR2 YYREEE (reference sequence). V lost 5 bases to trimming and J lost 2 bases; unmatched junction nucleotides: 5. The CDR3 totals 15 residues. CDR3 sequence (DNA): TGTGCCAGCAGTACTAGCGGGGGCTTACAAGAGACCCAGTACTTC. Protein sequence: CASSTSGGLQETQYF.

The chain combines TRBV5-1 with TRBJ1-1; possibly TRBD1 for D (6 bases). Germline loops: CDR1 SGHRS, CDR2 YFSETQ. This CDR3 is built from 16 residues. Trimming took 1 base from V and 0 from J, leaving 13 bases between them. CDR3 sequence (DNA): TGCGCCAGCAGCTTGAGGGGGGCGGAAATGAACACTGAAGCTTTCTTT. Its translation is CASSLRGAEMNTEAFF.

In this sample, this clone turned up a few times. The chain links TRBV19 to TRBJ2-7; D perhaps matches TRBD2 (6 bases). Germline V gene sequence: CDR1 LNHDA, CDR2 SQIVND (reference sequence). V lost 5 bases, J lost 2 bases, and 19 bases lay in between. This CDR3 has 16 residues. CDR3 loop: CASSLRSSGLAYEQYF. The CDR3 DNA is TGTGCCAGTAGTCTCCGGAGTAGCGGCTTAGCCTACGAGCAGTACTTC.